This record concerns one TCR beta chain sequence. At the DNA level, this CDR3 is encoded by other sequences in the same sample as well. This entry belongs to a study of shared clonotypes between healthy human individuals. Only in-frame clones appear in the TCRdb table, and some are missing; sequencing was by immunoSEQ multiplex PCR. The sample contains 2 million to 2.5 million clones, 80% to 95% of which appear only once. This CDR3 has 13 residues. V dropped 1 base and J dropped 4; count of bases not matched to a gene: 0. CDR1 is SEHNR, CDR2 FQNEAQ, per germline (reference sequence). The clonotype was recovered from a young man in good health. Some clones in this sample may be carry-over from other donors' samples. The chain couples TRBV7-9 to TRBJ1-2, with 7 bases matching TRBD1. The source material was naive CD4+ T cells from PBMCs. The subset here: CD45RA+ positively selected. The CDR3 protein is CASSLGQGYGYTF. The DNA of the CDR3 is TGTGCCAGCAGCTTAGGACAGGGCTATGGCTACACCTTC. Full variable domain (remainder filled in from reference TRBV7-9 and TRBJ1-2): DTGVSQNPRHKITKRGQNVTFRCDPISEHNRLYWYRQTLGQGPEFLTYFQNEAQLEKSRLLSDRFSAERPKGSFSTLEIQRTEQGDSAMYLCASSLGQGYGYTFGSGTRLTVV.